The 8 T cell receptor beta chains below all came from one sample that was sequenced in a study of T-cell reconstitution after alpha-beta-depleted transplantation in children. Researchers prepared the TCRbeta library using unique molecular identifiers, the study reports. TCRdb used MiXCR to reprocess the PCR reads, holding one entry per CDR3 protein. This repertoire shows some 640,000 distinct CDR3 sequences, 16% found once; its top ten account for approximately 1%. The sequencing used PBMCs from the stem cell graft donor, collected from the stem cell graft. These receptors came from a human donor who donated a stem cell graft to a child with acute myeloid leukemia.

This chain uses TRBV20-1 with TRBJ2-2; D remains unclear. Trimming took 3 bases from V and 6 from J, leaving 11 bases between them. Germline CDR1 is DFQATT and CDR2 is SNEGSKA (reference sequence). This CDR3 has 13 amino acids. This CDR3 is CSASVAVAGELFF. Written as DNA, the CDR3 is TGCAGTGCTAGCGTTGCGGTCGCCGGGGAGCTGTTTTTT.

This clonotype was counted at least ten times. V usage is TRBV20-1 and J usage is TRBJ2-5; D perhaps matches TRBD2 (5 bases). CDR1 and CDR2 (germline): DFQATT, SNEGSKA (reference sequence). The CDR3 extends over 14 amino acids. The V gene lost 0 bases and the J gene lost 2 bases, with 10 bases spanning the gap. The CDR3 here is CSARDRRTQETQYF. The CDR3 nucleotides are TGCAGTGCTAGAGATCGGAGGACTCAAGAGACCCAGTACTTC.

This clonotype was seen more than once but under ten times. The CDR3 DNA reads as TGTGCCAGCAGCCTATGGACAGGGAAAATCTCCTACAATGAGCAGTTCTTC. Its translation: CASSLWTGKISYNEQFF. This chain connects TRBV7-2 to TRBJ2-1, with TRBD1 identical over 8 bases. Trimming removed 5 bases from V and 0 bases from J; junction bases left unmatched: 9. The CDR3 has 17 residues. Germline V CDR1 and CDR2: SGHTA, FQGNSA.

This clonotype appeared many times. The chain couples TRBV7-2 to TRBJ2-3; 12 nucleotides align to TRBD2. Germline CDR1 is SGHTA and CDR2 is FQGNSA. CDR3 length equals 16 residues. J lost 5 bases, V lost 4 bases, and 7 bases had no gene match. CDR3 in amino acids: CASSWASGGAEDTQYF. CDR3 bases: TGTGCCAGCAGCTGGGCTAGCGGGGGGGCTGAAGATACGCAGTATTTT.

This clonotype was recorded a few times. The genes are TRBV5-1 and TRBJ1-5, with D uncertain. The CDR3 has 16 residues. Germline V gives CDR1 SGHRS, CDR2 YFSETQ. V was shortened by 0 bases and J by 6 bases, with 16 bases between the two germline ends. CDR3 sequence reads: CASSLGPEIPGQPQHF. CDR3 nucleotide sequence: TGCGCCAGCAGCTTGGGACCAGAGATCCCCGGTCAGCCCCAGCATTTT.

The rearrangement joins TRBV7-2 to TRBJ2-5; the D is unclear. V was shortened by 0 bases and J by 8 bases, with 10 bases between the two germline ends. The CDR3 loop spans 13 amino acids. CDR1 SGHTA and CDR2 FQGNSA come from the germline V gene. The CDR3, as DNA: TGTGCCAGCAGCTTAGCAGCTCCGGAAACCCAGTACTTC. As protein: CASSLAAPETQYF. Drawing the rest from reference TRBV7-2 and TRBJ2-5, the complete variable domain is GAGVSQSPSNKVTEKGKDVELRCDPISGHTALYWYRQSLGQGLEFLIYFQGNSAPDKSGLPSDRFSAERTGGSVSTLTIQRTQQEDSAVYLCASSLAAPETQYFGPGTRLLVL.

Many counts were recorded for this clonotype. CDR3 DNA sequence: TGCAGCGTCTGGACAGGGAGCACCTACGAGCAGTACTTC. This translates into CSVWTGSTYEQYF. The V call is TRBV29-1, the J call TRBJ2-7, with TRBD1 identical over 8 bases. CDR3 length: 13 residues. Germline loops: CDR1 SQVTM, CDR2 ANQGSEA. V lost 6 bases and J lost 2; bases outside the gene matches: 6.

This clonotype has ten or more counts. The final CDR3 position lacks the conserved phenylalanine or tryptophan, pointing to a likely read error. It is unclear where the CDR3 begins or ends on the DNA, so no DNA is shown, and the CDR3 is as TCRdb lists it. The rearrangement joins TRBV6-5 to TRBJ2-4; the tabulated D call, TRBD1, remains unverified against the DNA. The CDR3 totals 14 residues, both ends included. Germline V lookup: CDR1 MNHEY, CDR2 SVGAGI. CDR3 loop: CASSSLPGTERGRL.